The 23 T cell receptor beta chains presented below share a single source sample, sequenced in a study of blood T cell repertoires in COVID-19 (dated by TCRdb to the early 2020s). The library was prepared using the immunoSEQ multiplex PCR assay. The source is immuneACCESS, and TCRdb retained only in-frame sequences with V and J called. Part of the clones is not carried over; for the studies checked, unresolved V genes explain less than half of this, and the remainder is unexplained. Present in this sample are 140,000 to 150,000 clones, about 87% of which were seen just once. The ten largest clonotypes hold approximately 2.5% of the sample. The sequenced material came from peripheral blood. All receptors come from a human donor with COVID-19, enrolled during active disease. The donor label of this sample is uncertain.

This clone was detected only once. The J gene is TRBJ1-4, the V gene TRBV9; the D is unclear. This CDR3 contains 14 residues. Germline lookup yields CDR1 SGDLS and CDR2 YYNGEE. V dropped 0 bases and J dropped 7 bases, with 10 bases sitting between them. The DNA for the CDR3 is TGTGCCAGCAGCGTAGGGAGTTGGAGTGAAAAACTGTTTTTT. Protein sequence: CASSVGSWSEKLFF.

The rearrangement joins TRBV7-2 to TRBJ2-1; 7 bases fit TRBD2. CDR1 and CDR2 (germline): SGHTA, FQGNSA. The CDR3 contains 14 residues. The V gene end was trimmed by 3 bases and the J gene end by 3 bases; junction bases not matched to a gene: 2. For the CDR3, the DNA is TGTGCCAGCAGCTTGGGGACTAACTACAATGAGCAGTTCTTC. It encodes CASSLGTNYNEQFF.

The rearrangement uses TRBV10-3 and TRBJ2-7; possibly TRBD1 for D (5 bases). The CDR3 contains 14 residues. The germline V and J ends were trimmed by 6 bases and 6 bases, with 18 bases remaining between them. Per germline, CDR1 ENHRY and CDR2 SYGVKD. CDR3 in amino acids: CAIRRNDSPFEQYF. CDR3 coding DNA: TGTGCCATCAGACGAAACGACAGCCCATTCGAGCAGTACTTC.

This rearrangement joins TRBV19 to TRBJ1-1, with 11 bases that match TRBD1. Germline values: CDR1 LNHDA, CDR2 SQIVND (reference sequence). J was trimmed by 11 bases and V by 2 bases; bases with no gene match: 4. The CDR3 contains 13 residues. CDR3 region: CASSIRTGGSAFF. The CDR3 DNA reads as TGTGCCAGTAGTATACGGACAGGGGGCAGTGCTTTCTTT.

V gene TRBV19 combines with J gene TRBJ1-5; D is possibly TRBD1 (6 bases). The CDR3 has 14 residues. The V end was cut by 5 bases, the J end by 5 bases, with 13 bases between. From germline, CDR1 is LNHDA and CDR2 SQIVND (reference sequence). The CDR3: CASSATGKDQPQHF. CDR3 sequence (DNA): TGTGCCAGTAGTGCTACAGGGAAGGATCAGCCCCAGCATTTT. Full variable domain (remainder filled in from reference TRBV19 and TRBJ1-5): DGGITQSPKYLFRKEGQNVTLSCEQNLNHDAMYWYRQDPGQGLRLIYYSQIVNDFQKGDIAEGYSVSREKKESFPLTVTSAQKNPTAFYLCASSATGKDQPQHFGDGTRLSIL.

This clone was picked up many times. The chain joins TRBV2 to TRBJ2-6; no clear D. CDR1 is SNHLY and CDR2 is FYNNEI in the germline V gene. CDR3 length: 16 amino acids. Trimming removed 4 bases from V and 0 bases from J, with 10 bases in between. CDR3 nucleotide sequence: TGTGCCAGCAGTGTATTCGCGTTCTCTGGGGCCAACGTCCTGACTTTC. This gives the protein CASSVFAFSGANVLTF.

A single count supports this clone. The gene calls are TRBV11-2 and TRBJ1-5; D ambiguous. This CDR3 spans 13 amino acids. The V end was cut by 11 bases, the J end by 4 bases, with 15 bases between. Germline V gene data show CDR1 as SGHAT and CDR2 as FQNNGV. The chain's CDR3 is CAPSQETNQPQHF. The CDR3 nucleotides are TGTGCCCCAAGCCAGGAAACGAATCAGCCCCAGCATTTT.

The chain carries TRBV6-4 and TRBJ1-3; 8 bases are shared with TRBD1. The CDR3 is made up of 16 amino acids. CDR1 and CDR2 (germline): MRHNA, SNTAGT. Trimming took 2 bases from V and 2 from J; bases not matched to a gene: 5. The DNA of the CDR3 is TGTGCCAGCAGTGACGGGACAGGTCTTACTGGAAACACCATATATTTT. Translation: CASSDGTGLTGNTIYF.

V and J are TRBV1 and TRBJ2-7; the table's D call, TRBD2, has no DNA check behind it. TRBV1 is noted as a pseudogene. The CDR3 spans 20 residues. The CDR3 DNA is TGCACCAGCAGCCAAGAATTCAGCGGGGGTTCCCTATATTACTCCTACGAGCAGTACTTC. This gives the protein CTSSQEFSGGSLYYSYEQYF.

This clone appeared a few times. This chain connects TRBV12-3 or TRBV12-4 to TRBJ1-2, with TRBD1 identical over 8 bases. Trimming cost V 5 bases and J 8 bases; bases outside gene matches: 7. The CDR3 runs 13 residues. CDR3 region: CASSTRTGSGYTF. CDR3 sequence (DNA): TGTGCCAGCAGTACCCGGACAGGGAGCGGCTACACCTTC.

This chain joins TRBV9 and TRBJ2-2; 7 bases are a match to TRBD1. The trim removed 8 bases at V and 1 base at J, leaving 5 bases unmatched. Germline assignment: CDR1 SGDLS and CDR2 YYNGEE. This CDR3 comprises 14 residues. The CDR3 bases are TGTGCCAGTACCGGGACAGTGAACACCGGGGAGCTGTTTTTT. This encodes CASTGTVNTGELFF.

This clone was seen only once. The rearrangement uses TRBV5-1 and TRBJ1-1; a weak D match, TRBD1 (5 bases). Germline values: CDR1 SGHRS, CDR2 YFSETQ. The CDR3 is made up of 15 amino acids. V was clipped by 0 bases and J by 4 bases, with 13 bases between them. CDR3 residues: CASSLGRAGGTEAFF. The CDR3, as DNA: TGCGCCAGCAGCTTGGGCCGGGCCGGGGGCACTGAAGCTTTCTTT.

The V call is TRBV5-1, the J call TRBJ2-2; D gene uncertain. CDR1 and CDR2 (germline): SGHRS, YFSETQ. V gave up 2 bases and J gave up 7 bases, with 6 bases separating them. The CDR3 length is 12 residues. CDR3 amino acids: CASSLQDGELFF. The CDR3 region has the DNA TGCGCCAGCAGCTTACAAGACGGGGAGCTGTTTTTT.

The chain has TRBV2 and TRBJ2-7; 10 nucleotides align to TRBD1. CDR3 length: 14 residues. Germline-derived CDR1 and CDR2 are SNHLY and FYNNEI. The J segment lost 3 bases and the V segment lost 1 base, leaving 0 bases of the junction unmatched. The CDR3 DNA reads as TGTGCCAGCAGTGAAGGGGACAGGGGCTACGAGCAGTACTTC. This sequence encodes CASSEGDRGYEQYF.

The V and J genes are TRBV9 and TRBJ2-7, with 8 bases lining up with TRBD2. The germline V gene has CDR1 SGDLS and CDR2 YYNGEE. This CDR3 contains 15 residues. V shed 1 base and J 3 bases; nucleotides not matched to a gene: 6. The CDR3 DNA is TGTGCCAGCAGCGTAACAGCGGGGGACATCTACGAGCAGTACTTC. Its protein product is CASSVTAGDIYEQYF.

The gene calls are TRBV25-1 and TRBJ2-3; 15 bases agree with TRBD2. Trimming took 2 bases from V and 7 from J; bases not matched to a gene: 10. This CDR3 region has 18 residues. Germline CDR1 MGHDK, CDR2 SYGVNS. The CDR3 loop is CASSENPGTSGGLNTQYF. In nucleotides, the CDR3 is TGTGCCAGCAGTGAAAACCCCGGGACTAGCGGGGGGCTAAATACGCAGTATTTT.

The chain couples TRBV11-1 to TRBJ1-1; 9 positions agree with TRBD1. The CDR3 contains 13 residues. The V gene end was trimmed by 4 bases and the J gene end by 8 bases; junction bases not matched to a gene: 5. Germline V gene sequence: CDR1 SGHAT, CDR2 FQDESV (reference sequence). CDR3: CASSSNGQGEAFF. CDR3 nucleotide sequence: TGTGCCAGCAGCTCCAACGGACAGGGGGAAGCTTTCTTT. The complete variable domain, with remaining parts taken from reference TRBV11-1 and TRBJ1-1, reads EAEVAQSPRYKITEKSQAVAFWCDPISGHATLYWYRQILGQGPELLVQFQDESVVDDSQLPKDRFSAERLKGVDSTLKIQPAELGDSAMYLCASSSNGQGEAFFGQGTRLTVV.

This sequence joins TRBV11-1 and TRBJ2-2; 12 bases map to TRBD2. CDR3 length: 16 amino acids. Germline lookup yields CDR1 SGHAT and CDR2 FQDESV (reference sequence). V shed 5 bases, J shed 7 bases, and the junction held 8 bases outside the gene matches. The CDR3 DNA sequence: TGTGCCAGCAGCGCTAGACTAGCGGGAGTCAACGGGGAGCTGTTTTTT. Encoded protein: CASSARLAGVNGELFF.

This chain connects TRBV5-1 to TRBJ2-3; D remains unclear. The CDR3 totals 14 residues. CDR1 is SGHRS and CDR2 is YFSETQ in the germline V gene. The germline V and J ends were trimmed by 1 base and 0 bases, with 6 bases remaining between them. CDR3 protein: CASSLLRSTDTQYF. DNA of the CDR3: TGCGCCAGCAGCTTGTTACGGAGCACAGATACGCAGTATTTT.

The chain carries TRBV7-8 and TRBJ1-2; 10 bases line up with TRBD1. J lost 0 bases, V lost 3 bases, and 7 bases had no gene match. The CDR3 contains 17 residues. In germline, CDR1 is SGHVS, CDR2 FQNEAQ. The CDR3 DNA reads TGTGCCAGCAGCTTCCGGGACAGGGGCGCCTCTAACTATGGCTACACCTTC. Protein: CASSFRDRGASNYGYTF. The whole variable domain, filled in from reference TRBV7-8 and TRBJ1-2, reads GAGVSQSPRYKVAKRGQDVALRCDPISGHVSLFWYQQALGQGPEFLTYFQNEAQLDKSGLPSDRFFAERPEGSVSTLKIQRTQQEDSAVYLCASSFRDRGASNYGYTFGSGTRLTVV.

The genes are TRBV5-5 and TRBJ1-2, with D maybe TRBD1 (5 bases). This CDR3 comprises 16 residues. CDR1 and CDR2 from the germline V gene are SGHKS and YYEKEE (reference sequence). Trimming left V 6 bases short and J 0 bases short, with 18 bases between. The CDR3 DNA sequence: TGTGCCAGCACCATTGGGGCCCTAAGTACTAACTATGGCTACACCTTC. This codes for CASTIGALSTNYGYTF.

The V gene is TRBV2, the J gene TRBJ1-5; the D gene is possibly TRBD1 (5 bases). The CDR3 has 15 amino acids. With 5 bases removed from V and 5 bases from J, the gap between germline ends came to 16 bases. Per germline, CDR1 SNHLY and CDR2 FYNNEI. DNA of the CDR3: TGTGCCAGCAGTAAATTACGAGACAGCCATCAGCCCCAGCATTTT. Translating it yields CASSKLRDSHQPQHF.

This chain uses TRBV15 with TRBJ2-7, with 9 bases fitting TRBD2. The germline CDR1 and CDR2 sequences are LNHNV and YYDKDF (reference sequence). With V trimmed by 0 bases and J by 2 bases, 5 bases remained unmatched. This CDR3 has 16 amino acids. The CDR3 DNA reads as TGTGCCACCAGCAGAGAGGCTGGCGGGGGGGCCTACGAGCAGTACTTC. Its translation is CATSREAGGGAYEQYF.